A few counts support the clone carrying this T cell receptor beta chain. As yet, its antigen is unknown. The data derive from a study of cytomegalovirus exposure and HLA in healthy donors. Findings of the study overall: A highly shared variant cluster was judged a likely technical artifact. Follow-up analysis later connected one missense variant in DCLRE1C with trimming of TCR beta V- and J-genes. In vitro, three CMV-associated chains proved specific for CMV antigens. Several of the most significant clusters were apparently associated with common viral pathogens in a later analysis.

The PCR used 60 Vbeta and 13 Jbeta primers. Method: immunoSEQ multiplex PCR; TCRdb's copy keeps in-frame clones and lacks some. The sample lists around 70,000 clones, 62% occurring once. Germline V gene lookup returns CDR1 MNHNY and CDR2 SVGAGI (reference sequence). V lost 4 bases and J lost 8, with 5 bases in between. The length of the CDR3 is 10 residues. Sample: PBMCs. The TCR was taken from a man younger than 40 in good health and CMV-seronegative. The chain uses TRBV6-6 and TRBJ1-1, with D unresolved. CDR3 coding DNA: TGTGCCAGCAGTTCACAGGAAGCTTTCTTT. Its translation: CASSSQEAFF.